Listed below are T cell receptor beta chains from one sample, sequenced in a study of blood T cell repertoires in COVID-19. Assay used: immunoSEQ multiplex PCR; TCRdb lists only in-frame clones, some missing. The data show about 100,000 clones, with 84% seen just once and 26% held by the top ten. Sequencing was carried out using peripheral blood. Source of these receptors: a man aged 55 to 70 with acute or convalescent COVID-19. CDR3s include the opening cysteine and the closing phenylalanine or tryptophan. D genes are given only for firm matches. Part of the rows lack a size; the others show once, few, many or a class for expanded clones.

d_gene | j_gene | abundance | v_gene | CDR3nt | CDR3aa
- | TRBJ2-7 | - | TRBV6-5 | TGTGCCAGGGGACGGGAGAGCTCCTACGAGCAGTACTTC | CARGRESSYEQYF
TRBD2 | TRBJ2-6 | few | TRBV7-9 | TGTGCCAGCAGCTTAGGCAGCGGGGGCCCAAGCTCTGGGGCCAACGTCCTGACTTTC | CASSLGSGGPSSGANVLTF
TRBD1 | TRBJ2-5 | once | TRBV5-1 | TGCGCCAGCAGACGGGGACAGGGAGCAGAGACCCAGTACTTC | CASRRGQGAETQYF
- | TRBJ2-5 | - | TRBV21-1 | TGTGCCAGCAGCCCAATCGTTCGAGGGACAGGGCAAGAGACCCAGTACTTC | CASSPIVRGTGQETQYF
- | TRBJ2-5 | - | TRBV19 | TGTGCCAGTAGTATGAACCTGGGAGGAGAGACCCAGTACTTC | CASSMNLGGETQYF
- | TRBJ1-2 | - | TRBV19 | TGTGCCAGCCAAAGGGCCCCCAGACAGTGGGGCTACACCTTC | CASQRAPRQWGYTF
- | TRBJ1-5 | - | TRBV3-1/TRBV3-2 | TGTGCCAGCAGCCAAGAGTTTGGGCAGGGCCTAAATCAGCCCCAGCATTTT | CASSQEFGQGLNQPQHF
- | TRBJ1-1 | few | TRBV6-5 | TGTGCCAGCAGCGGACAGCCGAACACTGAAGCTTTCTTT | CASSGQPNTEAFF
- | TRBJ2-3 | - | TRBV19 | TGTGCCAGTAGAGGCGGGACTCCAACTAGCACAGATACGCAGTATTTT | CASRGGTPTSTDTQYF
- | TRBJ1-2 | - | TRBV30 | TGTGCCTTAACCGACGGAGGAGACTATGGCTACACCTTC | CALTDGGDYGYTF
TRBD2 | TRBJ2-5 | few | TRBV29-1 | TGCAGCGTTCGGGCTAGCGGGATACCCCAAGAGACCCAGTACTTC | CSVRASGIPQETQYF
TRBD1 | TRBJ1-1 | - | TRBV19 | TGTGCCAGTAGTATGCGAAACAGGGGAGCTTTCTTT | CASSMRNRGAFF
- | TRBJ2-5 | - | TRBV15 | TGTGCCACCAGCAGAGATTTTCTCGTGTCAGGGAAAGAGACCCAGTACTTC | CATSRDFLVSGKETQYF
TRBD1 | TRBJ2-3 | - | TRBV7-9 | TGTGCCAGCAGTTACGGACAGGGGCCCGGCCACACAGATACGCAGTATTTT | CASSYGQGPGHTDTQYF
- | TRBJ2-1 | - | TRBV12-3/TRBV12-4 | TGTGCCAGCAGTCGGACGAGCGGGCCCCAGCAGTTCTTC | CASSRTSGPQQFF
TRBD2 | TRBJ2-5 | - | TRBV5-1 | TGCGCCAGCGGCTCGGGGACTAGCGGTCCGGAGGAGACCCAGTACTTC | CASGSGTSGPEETQYF
- | TRBJ2-7 | - | TRBV7-9 | TGTGCCAGCAGCCCACAGGGCCGGAGCTCCTACGAGCAGTACTTC | CASSPQGRSSYEQYF
- | TRBJ1-1 | few | TRBV29-1 | TGCAGCGTTGAGGGGCAGGGCCCTGAAGCTTTCTTT | CSVEGQGPEAFF
- | TRBJ1-3 | - | TRBV29-1 | TGCAGCGTTGAAGAAAGGCGGCGGAACTCTGGAAACACCATATATTTT | CSVEERRRNSGNTIYF
- | TRBJ1-2 | - | TRBV5-1 | TGCGCCAGCAGCTCTGGACAGATCGTTCTCCCCAACTATGGCTACACCTTC | CASSSGQIVLPNYGYTF
- | TRBJ1-5 | - | TRBV7-8 | TGTGCCAGCAGCTTAGCCCGGGTAATTAGCAATCAGCCCCAGCATTTT | CASSLARVISNQPQHF
TRBD2 | TRBJ2-1 | - | TRBV2 | TGTGCCAGCAGTGATCCCAGCGGGAGGGCCTTGGAGCAGTTCTTC | CASSDPSGRALEQFF
- | TRBJ1-2 | few | TRBV4-3 | TGCGCCAGCAGCCAACTTGGACGGACTAAAAGGGGAGGCTACACCTTC | CASSQLGRTKRGGYTF
TRBD2 | TRBJ2-1 | - | TRBV28 | TGTGCCAGCAGTGAGGGTAGCGGGACGGGTGAGCAGTTCTTC | CASSEGSGTGEQFF
- | TRBJ2-2 | - | TRBV20-1 | TGCAGTGCTAGTTTCGACCGCCGGTTACGGGGCACCGGGGAGCTGTTTTTT | CSASFDRRLRGTGELFF
- | TRBJ2-2 | - | TRBV6-5 | TGTGCCAGCAGTTTCAGGGGCAAAGTCGGCACCGGGGAGCTGTTTTTT | CASSFRGKVGTGELFF
TRBD1 | TRBJ1-5 | - | TRBV7-8 | TGTGCCAGCAGCTCTCGGACAGGGGGCGGGGGCAATCAGCCCCAGCATTTT | CASSSRTGGGGNQPQHF
- | TRBJ2-5 | - | TRBV11-2 | TGTGCCAGCAGCTTTCAGGTCCAAGAGACCCAGTACTTC | CASSFQVQETQYF
- | TRBJ2-2 | few | TRBV29-1 | TGCAGCGGGGGACAGAACACCGGGGAGCTGTTTTTT | CSGGQNTGELFF
TRBD1 | TRBJ2-1 | - | TRBV25-1 | TGTGCCAGCAGTCAACCCGGACAGGTGAACTACAATGAGCAGTTCTTC | CASSQPGQVNYNEQFF
- | TRBJ1-2 | - | TRBV18 | TGTGCCAGCTCACCTTTAAGGGAGAATAACTATGGCTACACCTTC | CASSPLRENNYGYTF
- | TRBJ1-2 | - | TRBV19 | TGTGCCAGTAGAAGGCGGCCTGGCAACTATGGCTACACCTTC | CASRRRPGNYGYTF
- | TRBJ2-3 | once | TRBV10-3 | TGTGCCATCAAGGCGGGAGATACGCAGTATTTT | CAIKAGDTQYF
- | TRBJ1-5 | - | TRBV28 | TGTGCCAGCAGTCCAGGTTCCCGGGGGAATCAGCCCCAGCATTTT | CASSPGSRGNQPQHF
TRBD2 | TRBJ2-3 | - | TRBV18 | TGTGCCAGCTCACGATTTAGCGGGAGCACAGATACGCAGTATTTT | CASSRFSGSTDTQYF
TRBD1 | TRBJ1-5 | - | TRBV6-2/TRBV6-3 | TGTGCCAGCAGCGAGACAGGGAGCAATCAGCCCCAGCATTTT | CASSETGSNQPQHF
TRBD2 | TRBJ2-2 | - | TRBV10-3 | TGTGCCATCAGTGAGTCTGCGGGGGACACCGGGGAGCTGTTTTTT | CAISESAGDTGELFF
TRBD2 | TRBJ2-5 | - | TRBV7-9 | TGTGCCAGCAGCCCCTTCGGGGGAGGGCTGGAGACCCAGTACTTC | CASSPFGGGLETQYF
TRBD1 | TRBJ1-2 | - | TRBV25-1 | TGTGCCAGCTTATCCACAGGGGATGGTGGCTACACCTTC | CASLSTGDGGYTF
- | TRBJ1-2 | - | TRBV28 | TGTGCCAGCAGTCCCCCCCCGGGGTTCTATGGCTACACCTTC | CASSPPPGFYGYTF
- | TRBJ2-5 | - | TRBV7-2 | TGTGCCAGCAGCTTAGGGCTAGCGCAGGGAGAGACCCAGTACTTC | CASSLGLAQGETQYF
- | TRBJ1-1 | - | TRBV15 | TGTGCCACCAGCAGAGCGGGGGACGGTAATGAAGCTTTCTTT | CATSRAGDGNEAFF
- | TRBJ1-1 | - | TRBV6-5 | TGTGCCAGCACCTTCGAAAGGAGGAGGGACACTGAAGCTTTCTTT | CASTFERRRDTEAFF
TRBD1 | TRBJ1-6 | - | TRBV5-1 | TGCGCCAGCAGCTTTGGACAGGGAGAATCACCCCTCCACTTT | CASSFGQGESPLHF
TRBD1 | TRBJ1-5 | few | TRBV15 | TGTGCCACCAGCAGCGACAGGGGGGTTTACAATCAGCCCCAGCATTTT | CATSSDRGVYNQPQHF
- | TRBJ2-5 | - | TRBV7-8 | TGTGCCAGCAGCCTCCCGACTTGGCCCAAGACCCAGTACTTC | CASSLPTWPKTQYF
- | TRBJ2-4 | - | TRBV28 | TGTGCCAGCAGTTCTCAACTAGCCAAAAACATTCAGTACTTC | CASSSQLAKNIQYF